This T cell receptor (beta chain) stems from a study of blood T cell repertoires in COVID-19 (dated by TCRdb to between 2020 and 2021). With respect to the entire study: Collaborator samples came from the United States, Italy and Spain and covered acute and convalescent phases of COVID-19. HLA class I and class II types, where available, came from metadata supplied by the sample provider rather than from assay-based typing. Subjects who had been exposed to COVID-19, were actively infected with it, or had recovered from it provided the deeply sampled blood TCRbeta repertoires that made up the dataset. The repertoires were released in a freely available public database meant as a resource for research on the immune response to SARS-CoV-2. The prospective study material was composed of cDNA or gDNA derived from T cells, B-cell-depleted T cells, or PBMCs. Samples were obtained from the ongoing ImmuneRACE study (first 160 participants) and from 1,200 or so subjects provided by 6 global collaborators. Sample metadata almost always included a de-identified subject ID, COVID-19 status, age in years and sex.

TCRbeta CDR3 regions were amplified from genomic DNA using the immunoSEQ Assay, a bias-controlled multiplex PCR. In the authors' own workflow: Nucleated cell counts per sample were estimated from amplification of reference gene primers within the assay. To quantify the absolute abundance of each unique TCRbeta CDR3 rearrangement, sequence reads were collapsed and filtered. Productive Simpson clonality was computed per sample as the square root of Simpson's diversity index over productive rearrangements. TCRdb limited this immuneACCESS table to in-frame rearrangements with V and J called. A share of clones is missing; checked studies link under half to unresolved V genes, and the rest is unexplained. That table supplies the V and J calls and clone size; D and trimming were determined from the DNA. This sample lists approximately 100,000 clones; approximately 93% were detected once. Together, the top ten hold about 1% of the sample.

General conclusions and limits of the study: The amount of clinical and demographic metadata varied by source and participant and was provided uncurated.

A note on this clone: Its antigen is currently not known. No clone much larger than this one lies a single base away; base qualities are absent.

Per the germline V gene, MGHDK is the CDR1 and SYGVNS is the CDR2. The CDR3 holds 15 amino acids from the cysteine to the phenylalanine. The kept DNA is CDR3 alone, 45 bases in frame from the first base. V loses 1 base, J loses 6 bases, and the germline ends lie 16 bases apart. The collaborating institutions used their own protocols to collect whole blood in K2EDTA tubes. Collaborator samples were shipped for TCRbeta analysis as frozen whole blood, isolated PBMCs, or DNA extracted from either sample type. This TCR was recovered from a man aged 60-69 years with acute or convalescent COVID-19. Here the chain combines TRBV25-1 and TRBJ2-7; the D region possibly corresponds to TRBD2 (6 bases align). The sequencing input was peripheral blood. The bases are TGTGCCAGCAGTGAATGGGGCAGGGCGGGGACCGAGCAGTACTTC. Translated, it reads CASSEWGRAGTEQYF.